This T cell receptor beta chain was sequenced for a study of technical replicates of blood from a handful of donors. CDR3 length: 13 amino acids. Germline V CDR1 and CDR2: SGHNT, YENEEA. Between the trimmed V and J ends, which lost 5 bases and 5 bases, there was a span of 11 bases. Some clones are missing from TCRdb's copy, which holds only in-frame ones; the method was immunoSEQ multiplex PCR. The sample contains over 85,000 clones, 95% to 97% of which appear only once. The sequenced sample consisted of T cells isolated from PBMCs. This sequence joins TRBV11-3 and TRBJ2-3; no firm D call. This TCR came from a human donor in good health. As DNA, the CDR3 is TGTGCCAGCAGCCTCCTGTCGGGAGATACGCAGTATTTT. This sequence encodes CASSLLSGDTQYF.